The next 4 T cell receptor beta chains were all read from a single sample in a study of blood T cells in healthy people across ages. Combining a sample-barcoded 5' primer with a J-beta primer mix, a second PCR ran for roughly 7 to 11 cycles. Each CDR3 protein gets one entry after TCRdb re-called the 5' RACE reads with MiXCR. The sample records roughly 2 million distinct CDR3 sequences, around half being singletons. The sequencing sample was made of blood. The receptors derive from a woman aged 35 to 49 in good health.

V is TRBV4-1 and J is TRBJ2-5, with a tentative D call TRBD1 (6 bases). In germline, CDR1 is MGHRA, CDR2 YSYEKL. This CDR3 has 15 amino acids. The germline V and J ends were trimmed by 4 bases and 4 bases, with 16 bases remaining between them. CDR3 sequence: CASSRDVRGSETQYF. The CDR3 coding sequence is TGCGCCAGCAGCCGAGATGTGAGGGGGTCAGAGACCCAGTACTTC.

This clonotype was observed a handful of times. The V call is TRBV7-9, the J call TRBJ2-3; D remains unclear. V shed 5 bases and J shed 6 bases, with 9 bases lying between them. Germline CDR1 is SEHNR and CDR2 is FQNEAQ (reference sequence). This CDR3 spans 12 amino acids. The CDR3 DNA reads as TGTGCCAGCAGCCATGGGGTCGATACGCAGTATTTT. This codes for CASSHGVDTQYF.

This chain connects TRBV7-3 to TRBJ1-2; 9 bases agree with TRBD1. Germline V gene lookup returns CDR1 SGHTA and CDR2 FQGTGA. The CDR3 covers 14 residues. The V segment lost 5 bases and the J segment 8 bases; nucleotides outside the gene matches: 9. This CDR3 is CASSDPGQGIGYTF. As DNA, the CDR3 is TGTGCCAGCAGCGACCCGGGACAGGGAATAGGCTACACCTTC.

The rearrangement joins TRBV2 to TRBJ2-7; TRBD1 might be the D (6 bases). The closer fit of TRBJ2-5 to the DNA end suggests the J call may be wrong. Germline V gene sequence: CDR1 SNHLY, CDR2 FYNNEI. This CDR3 is built from 15 residues. The CDR3 region is CASSKQPQGTETQYF. The CDR3, as DNA: TGTGCCAGCAGTAAACAACCCCAGGGGACGGAGACCCAGTACTTC.